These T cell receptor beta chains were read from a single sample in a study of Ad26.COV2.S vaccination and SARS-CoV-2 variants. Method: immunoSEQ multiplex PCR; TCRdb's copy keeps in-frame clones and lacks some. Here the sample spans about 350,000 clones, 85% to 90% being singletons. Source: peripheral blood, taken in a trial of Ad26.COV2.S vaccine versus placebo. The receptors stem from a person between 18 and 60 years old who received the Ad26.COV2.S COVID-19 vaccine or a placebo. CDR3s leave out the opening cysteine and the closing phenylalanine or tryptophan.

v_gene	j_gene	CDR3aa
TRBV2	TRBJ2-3	ASSVLRDDTQY
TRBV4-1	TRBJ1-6	ASSQEIRQSSYNSPLH
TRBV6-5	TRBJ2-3	ASSYSPEGLTDTQY
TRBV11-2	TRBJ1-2	ASSLDWQGLDGYT
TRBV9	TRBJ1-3	ASNPGGLSGNTIY
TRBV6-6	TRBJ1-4	ASSGHTTNEKLF
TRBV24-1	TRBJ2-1	ATSDFVAGLDEQF
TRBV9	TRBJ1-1	ASSVGMNTEAF
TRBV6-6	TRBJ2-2	ASSPAGGNTGELF
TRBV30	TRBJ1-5	AWSMPGDNQPQH
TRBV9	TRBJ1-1	ASSVVGRGGNTEAF
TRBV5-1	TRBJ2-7	ASSLGGTGAYEQY
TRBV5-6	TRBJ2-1	ASSLEGTYNEQF
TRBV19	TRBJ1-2	ASSVQRGDYGYT
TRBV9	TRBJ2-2	ASRAGSGELF
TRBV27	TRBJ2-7	ASSSRQGAYEQY